This is a list of T cell receptor beta chains from one sample in a study of Graves' ophthalmopathy and Graves' hyperthyroidism. A single record per CDR3 protein comes from TCRdb applying MiXCR to the multiplex PCR reads. The sample yields about 500,000 distinct CDR3 sequences, under 45% seen once. What was sequenced was peripheral blood or thyroid tissue (not recorded which). The source of these receptors is an adult man with Graves' hyperthyroidism. CDR3s leave out the opening cysteine and the closing phenylalanine or tryptophan.

cdr3_aa v_call
ASSSWTGRSAEAF TRBV5-8
ASSQTGVTQPQH TRBV4-1
ASSAALLGGLNTGAF TRBV19
ASSYTSGTDQPQH TRBV6-5
ASSYLSGPKQF TRBV7-2
ASSITGTGANVLT TRBV19
SARWGSTGELF TRBV20-1
SPSSDRDSPLH TRBV29-1
ASSLDPSGQETQY TRBV7-2
ASSEGQGIGQPQH TRBV10-2
ASSLGTAGPLNTEAF TRBV27
SARQGAGNTEAF TRBV20-1
ATSDLASGGGETQY TRBV24-1
ASSRDRGDYEQY TRBV7-9
ASSEYPGYEQY TRBV6-5
ASSLIPDPPGNTIY TRBV7-9
ASSVDGQGNVYGYT TRBV9
ASSSSGGTAAYEQY TRBV25-1
ASSLTTAGPQH TRBV14
SASGLAGGKETQY TRBV20-1
ASSPSDRNHT TRBV18
ASRRTDSGNTIY TRBV2
ASSPIPGQGVETQY TRBV18
SVDSGGGQY TRBV29-1
ASSTPGTSGRIVTGELF TRBV10-3
VSSSTGGANTGELF TRBV7-9
ASSPQGIAGANVLT TRBV14
ASSESPTGQGQGTQY TRBV2
ASSLESNQPQH TRBV5-1
ASSVLDETQY TRBV6-1
ASSLEWGRDHSPLH TRBV19
ASSITRKDYGYT TRBV19
SVDVGGTGY TRBV29-1
ASSAKGRVYEQY TRBV5-4
ATGSRLAEQETQY TRBV24-1